This record concerns one T cell receptor beta chain sequence. The sample comes from a study of blood T cell repertoires in COVID-19. Study background: Whether acute or convalescent, the COVID-19 samples came from the United States, Italy and Spain.

Produced via immunoSEQ multiplex PCR; TCRdb's table is partial and in-frame only. The sample holds around 180,000 clones; roughly 91% are singletons and the top ten take roughly 4.7%. Sequencing used peripheral blood. This TCR derives from a human donor in a cohort sampled during active COVID-19.

The CDR3 DNA reads TGTGCCTGGAGTGTCAGCAGGGGGCTTGAGCAGTACTTC. Translating gives CAWSVSRGLEQYF. The chain carries TRBV30 and TRBJ2-7, with 8 bases fitting TRBD1. Per the germline V gene, CDR1 is GTSNPN and CDR2 is SVGIG (reference sequence). The CDR3 spans 13 residues. V lost 0 bases and J lost 7; bases outside the gene matches: 5. Complete variable domain (other parts from reference TRBV30 and TRBJ2-7): SQTIHQWPATLVQPVGSPLSLECTVEGTSNPNLYWYRQAAGRGLQLLFYSVGIGQISSEVPQNLSASRPQDRQFILSSKKLLLSDSGFYLCAWSVSRGLEQYFGPGTRLTVT.